One and the same sample provided the 20 T cell receptor beta chains below, sequenced in a study of PD-L1 blockade in urothelial cancer. Time point given: pretreatment peripheral blood. Generated by immunoSEQ multiplex PCR, the TCRdb table keeps only in-frame clones and is missing some. The profile shows approximately 52,000 clones, roughly four fifths of them singletons. The sample was PBMCs, taken around atezolizumab (anti-PD-L1) treatment. The source of these receptors is a man in his 70s with urothelial cancer.

This chain joins TRBV18 and TRBJ1-1; D may be TRBD1 (5 bases). The CDR3 is 13 residues long. Germline values: CDR1 KGHSH, CDR2 LQKENI. With 4 bases removed from V and 1 base from J, the gap between germline ends came to 7 bases. CDR3 protein: CASSLDRNTEAFF. The CDR3 coding sequence is TGTGCCAGCTCACTCGACAGGAACACTGAAGCTTTCTTT.

This chain uses TRBV6-1 with TRBJ2-2; 9 nucleotides match TRBD1. CDR3 length equals 15 residues. The germline CDR1 and CDR2 sequences are MNHNS and SASEGT. J lost 4 bases, V lost 6 bases, and 6 bases had no gene match. The CDR3 DNA sequence: TGTGCCAGCAGGCCGGGACAGGGAGGCACCGGGGAGCTGTTTTTT. Translating it yields CASRPGQGGTGELFF.

V and J are TRBV4-3 and TRBJ2-7, with TRBD2 matching 9 bases. This CDR3 comprises 16 residues. The germline CDR1 and CDR2 sequences are LGHNA and YSLEER. Trimming cost V 5 bases and J 6 bases; bases outside gene matches: 14. The CDR3: CASSWLAGGPDSEQYF. CDR3 nucleotide sequence: TGCGCCAGCAGCTGGCTGGCGGGGGGGCCTGATTCCGAGCAGTACTTC.

The chain carries TRBV27 and TRBJ2-5, with 7 positions matching TRBD1. V dropped 5 bases and J dropped 4; count of bases not matched to a gene: 7. Per the germline V gene, CDR1 is MNHEY and CDR2 is SMNVEV (reference sequence). This CDR3 contains 14 residues. CDR3 amino acids: CASSQLDRAETQYF. The CDR3 bases are TGTGCCAGCAGTCAACTAGACAGGGCAGAGACCCAGTACTTC.

J is TRBJ2-1 and V is TRBV5-4; TRBD2 aligns across 8 bases. Germline trimming cut 2 bases from V and 7 bases from J; bases unmatched to any gene: 8. The CDR3 extends over 15 amino acids. Germline lookup yields CDR1 SGHNT and CDR2 YYREEE (reference sequence). The CDR3 sequence is CASSLRGGARNEQFF. The CDR3 DNA follows: TGTGCCAGCAGCTTACGGGGGGGGGCAAGAAATGAGCAGTTCTTC.

The genes are TRBV18 and TRBJ2-1; a weak D match, TRBD1 (6 bases). Germline loops: CDR1 KGHSH, CDR2 LQKENI. With 2 bases removed from V and 10 bases from J, the gap between germline ends came to 18 bases. The CDR3 is made up of 15 amino acids. CDR3 sequence reads: CASSPGRNGQKEQFF. DNA for the CDR3: TGTGCCAGCTCACCAGGGAGAAATGGACAGAAGGAGCAGTTCTTC.

The chain carries TRBV28 and TRBJ1-1; 7 bases match TRBD1. Looked up from germline, CDR1 is MDHEN and CDR2 is SYDVKM. The CDR3 has 13 amino acids. Unmatched junction bases numbered 5, after V lost 6 bases and J lost 4 bases. The CDR3 coding sequence is TGTGCCAGCAGGCAACAGGGGAGCACTGAAGCTTTCTTT. Its protein product is CASRQQGSTEAFF.

V is TRBV7-2 and J is TRBJ2-3; 7 bases fit TRBD1. CDR1 is SGHTA, CDR2 FQGNSA, per germline. V dropped 5 bases and J dropped 7; count of bases not matched to a gene: 6. The CDR3 runs to 13 residues. The CDR3 DNA is TGTGCCAGCAGCAACTCACAGGGGAATACGCAGTATTTT. It yields the protein CASSNSQGNTQYF.

The chain couples TRBV19 to TRBJ1-5; the D gene is possibly TRBD1 (5 bases). V lost 10 bases to trimming and J lost 0 bases, with 13 bases between them. This CDR3 has 14 residues. Germline V CDR1 and CDR2: LNHDA, SQIVND (reference sequence). The CDR3 nucleotides are TGTGCCACTTGGGGCAGCTATAGCAATCAGCCCCAGCATTTT. Its protein is CATWGSYSNQPQHF.

The J gene is TRBJ1-2, the V gene TRBV6-1; D is uncertain. CDR3 length equals 15 residues. V was shortened by 6 bases and J by 8 bases, with 22 bases between the two germline ends. CDR1 and CDR2 (germline): MNHNS, SASEGT. CDR3 nucleotide sequence: TGTGCCAGCAGCACTTCCGGGCTCCCCGGAGGGGGCTACACCTTC. It codes for CASSTSGLPGGGYTF.

The genes are TRBV11-1 and TRBJ2-6; D may be TRBD2 (5 bases). Trimming pared 2 bases from V and 0 bases from J, leaving 11 bases between. The CDR3 has 17 amino acids. Germline V CDR1 and CDR2: SGHAT, FQDESV (reference sequence). The CDR3 loop reads CASSLSGRGSGANVLTF. CDR3 nucleotides: TGTGCCAGCAGCTTAAGCGGCAGAGGCTCTGGGGCCAACGTCCTGACTTTC.

This chain uses TRBV7-8 with TRBJ1-2, with 9 positions matching TRBD1. The V gene's germline CDR1 is SGHVS and CDR2 FQNEAQ. After removal of 5 bases from V and 8 bases from J, the junction contained 21 bases not matched to a gene. This CDR3 comprises 18 residues. The CDR3 DNA sequence: TGTGCCAGCAGCCTTAGCGGTGGCAAACAGGGGGCGCCGGGCGGCTACACCTTC. Its protein is CASSLSGGKQGAPGGYTF.

This clone was seen repeatedly, ten times or more. The chain is built from TRBV4-3 and TRBJ1-2; 7 bases map to TRBD1. J gave up 3 bases and V 3 bases, and 7 bases lay outside the gene matches. Per the germline V gene, CDR1 is LGHNA and CDR2 is YSLEER. The CDR3 contains 15 residues. The DNA of the CDR3 is TGCGCCAGCAGCCAGCACGGGACAGCTGACTATGGCTACACCTTC. Protein product: CASSQHGTADYGYTF.

In its sample, this clone was seen a few times. The genes are TRBV5-6 and TRBJ1-2; 9 positions agree with TRBD1. The germline V gene has CDR1 SGHDT and CDR2 YYEEEE. J lost 8 bases, V lost 4 bases, and 15 bases had no gene match. The CDR3 has 16 amino acids. The chain's CDR3 is CASSPSLGQGGEGYTF. CDR3 DNA sequence: TGTGCCAGCAGCCCGAGCCTGGGACAGGGAGGCGAGGGCTACACCTTC.

The genes are TRBV7-6 and TRBJ2-5; the match to TRBD2 covers 13 bases. From germline, CDR1 is SGHVS and CDR2 FNYEAQ. V lost 2 bases, J lost 1 base, and 10 bases stayed unmatched. The CDR3 consists of 19 residues. In nucleotides, the CDR3 is TGTGCCAGCAGCTTAAGGGCGACTAGCGGGGGGTACGGCCAAGAGACCCAGTACTTC. It is translated as CASSLRATSGGYGQETQYF.

A note on this clone: An end of the junction differs from the germline gene, which may be a read error. This chain links TRBV7-7 with TRBJ2-2; possible D gene TRBD1, 7 bases. Germline CDR1 reads SSHAT; CDR2 reads FNYEAQ (reference sequence). The CDR3 extends over 15 amino acids. The DNA of the CDR3 is TGTGCTAGCAGCCCATACAGGGGAGGTACCGGGGAGCTGTTTTTT. Its translation: CASSPYRGGTGELFF.

This clone was seen a handful of times. The CDR3 sequence is CASNRGGRETQYF. CDR3 sequence (DNA): TGTGCCAGCAACCGGGGGGGCAGGGAGACCCAGTACTTC. This rearrangement joins TRBV2 to TRBJ2-5, with 8 bases identical to TRBD2. CDR3 length: 13 amino acids. V gave up 7 bases and J gave up 5 bases; unmatched junction bases: 6. Germline CDR1 and CDR2: SNHLY and FYNNEI.

The count of this clone is one. The chain uses TRBV28 and TRBJ1-2, with unresolved D. The V gene lost 5 bases and the J gene lost 2 bases, with 9 bases spanning the gap. The CDR3 is 13 amino acids. In germline, CDR1 is MDHEN, CDR2 SYDVKM. CDR3 nucleotides: TGTGCCAGCAGTCTAGGCCGAAACTATGGCTACACCTTC. Protein sequence: CASSLGRNYGYTF.

The chain recombines TRBV9 with TRBJ1-2; 7 bases line up with TRBD1. Germline-derived CDR1 and CDR2 are SGDLS and YYNGEE. V trimming: 4 bases; J trimming: 4 bases; junction bases outside the gene matches: 22. The length of the CDR3 is 19 residues. CDR3 in amino acids: CASSPRQGLDPRVSYGYTF. In DNA form, the CDR3 reads TGTGCCAGCAGCCCCCGACAGGGCCTTGACCCCCGTGTTTCCTATGGCTACACCTTC.

The chain uses TRBV7-2 and TRBJ2-7; D is ambiguous. The V gene lost 5 bases and the J gene lost 1 base, with 9 bases spanning the gap. This CDR3 region has 13 residues. Germline V gives CDR1 SGHTA, CDR2 FQGNSA. DNA of the CDR3: TGTGCCAGCAGCCTGGTACAGTCCTACGAGCAGTACTTC. It codes for CASSLVQSYEQYF.